This T cell receptor beta chain emerged from a study of T cells in Graves' hyperthyroidism and ophthalmopathy (dated by TCRdb to about 2019). About the investigation overall: Peripheral blood was sampled at the time of initial diagnosis, prior to any treatment. To identify distinguishing TCR V-J signatures, a discovery cohort of about 100 patients was used, comprising 43 with Graves' ophthalmopathy and some 60 with stable Graves' hyperthyroidism. Prospective prediction of ophthalmopathy was tested in an independent validation cohort of about 19 hyperthyroidism patients and some 17 patients who later progressed to ophthalmopathy. The roughly 91 discovery patients were randomly divided into training and test sets at a 7:3 ratio. In addition, the study compared T-cell repertoires in thyroid tissue and in blood from roughly 6 Graves' hyperthyroidism patients. After blood sampling, hyperthyroidism patients were treated with methimazole at a starting dose of 30 mg daily, and ophthalmopathy patients were treated with high-dose intravenous methylprednisolone. The paper describes TCR Vbeta CDR3 sequencing of 135 peripheral blood samples, made up of about 41 ophthalmopathy patients, over 70 hyperthyroidism patients and about 17 progressor patients. Broader findings and caveats from the paper: Most expanded thyroid clonotypes (frequency above 0.001) were also found in blood, which suggests that blood repertoires may mirror thyroid immune responses. In validation, the model predicted progression to ophthalmopathy a median of approximately 6.6 months before onset, with roughly 70% sensitivity and roughly 72% specificity. Sample size was not statistically predetermined, and investigators were not blinded to group allocation. A model built on a 13 V-J signature distinguished ophthalmopathy from stable hyperthyroidism, reaching roughly 88% sensitivity and around 81% specificity in cross-validation and 80%/75% in testing.

Unmatched junction bases come to 6, with V trimmed by 1 base and J by 1 base. Looking up the germline V gene yields CDR1 SGHVS and CDR2 FQNEAQ. The CDR3 runs 17 amino acids, cysteine and phenylalanine included. The read is trimmed to its CDR3 DNA, 51 bases read in frame from base 1. This clonotype has a count of ten or more. Its antigen is still unknown. No much larger clonotype is one base removed from it; base qualities were not supplied. Stable Graves' hyperthyroidism was defined as the absence of progression to ophthalmopathy over 18 months of follow-up. Hyperthyroidism patients were aged 18 to 65 years and newly diagnosed, with disease duration of less than 2 months. The study excluded patients with uncontrolled infections, other autoimmune diseases, pregnancy or lactation. Clinical symptoms, serum thyroxine and TRAb, thyroid ultrasound, and orbital computed tomography formed the basis for the diagnoses. PBMCs were isolated from 8 to 10 ml of fresh peripheral blood by Ficoll-Paque density gradient centrifugation. Trizol reagent was used to extract total RNA, and RNA quality was then checked on an Agilent 2100 Bioanalyzer.

Amplification of TCR beta CDR3 regions was carried out from RNA transcripts. For the first round of RT-PCR on the TCR CDR3, the HTBI primer set was used together with the Qiagen OneStep RT-PCR kit. Libraries were constructed in a second round of multiplex PCR, after which size selection and purification were carried out. Libraries were sequenced paired-end with 100 bp reads on an Illumina HiSeq2000. The authors' analysis ran thus. Raw data were processed with SOAPnuke, discarding reads with adapters, uncalled bases, mean Phred below 15, or no exact constant-primer or identifier match. High-quality paired reads were merged using COPE v1.2.5, and each unique nucleotide sequence was defined as a clonotype. MiTCR v1.1 was used to align the clonotypes against IMGT TRBV, TRBD and TRBJ reference segments. Analysis was restricted to V-J combinations with a frequency above 0.0001, which covered roughly 99% of repertoires. The TCS score was defined as the ratio of F50 (clonal expansion) to E x V (chaos), calculated using BLOSUM62-based TCRdist between CDR3 peptides within each V-J. Welch's t-statistics and random forest reduced 500 to 650 V-J features to roughly 13, which were used in a naive Bayes classifier (R e1071). TCRdb reworked the public reads: Q25 trimming with fastp, MiXCR clone assembly, productive beta chains retained. Under each unique CDR3 protein, matching rows form one entry showing the most common genes and DNA. The V and J calls, along with clone size, are taken from TCRdb and not from the paper's own processing. Across this sample there are 470,000 or so distinct CDR3 sequences, with more than 20% seen only once. The ten largest clones add up to about 30% of the sample.

The receptor was isolated from a man between 18 and 35 years old with Graves' hyperthyroidism. The sample comprised blood. The V and J segments used are TRBV7-8 and TRBJ2-7, and TRBD1 matches 11 of the central bases. The bases are TGTGCCAGCAGCTTAGGGACAGGGGGCGCCGGGTCCTACGAGCAGTACTTC. Translated, this is CASSLGTGGAGSYEQYF.